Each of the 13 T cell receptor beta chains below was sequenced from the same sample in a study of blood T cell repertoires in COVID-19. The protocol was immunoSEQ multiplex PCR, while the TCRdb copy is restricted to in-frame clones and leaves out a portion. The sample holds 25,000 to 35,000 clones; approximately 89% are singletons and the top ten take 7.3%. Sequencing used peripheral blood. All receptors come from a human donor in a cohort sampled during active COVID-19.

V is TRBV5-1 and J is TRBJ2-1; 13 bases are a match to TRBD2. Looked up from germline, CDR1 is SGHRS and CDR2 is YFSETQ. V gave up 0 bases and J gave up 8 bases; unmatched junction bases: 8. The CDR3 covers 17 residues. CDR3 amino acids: CASSLVVLAGGRDEQFF. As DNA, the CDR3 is TGCGCCAGCAGCTTGGTGGTACTAGCGGGGGGGCGCGATGAGCAGTTCTTC. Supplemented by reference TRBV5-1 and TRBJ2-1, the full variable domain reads KAGVTQTPRYLIKTRGQQVTLSCSPISGHRSVSWYQQTPGQGLQFLFEYFSETQRNKGNFPGRFSGRQFSNSRSEMNVSTLELGDSALYLCASSLVVLAGGRDEQFFGPGTRLTVL.

CDR3 residues: CASRTNGAGGLNEQFF. The CDR3 bases are TGTGCCAGTAGGACCAACGGCGCGGGAGGGTTGAATGAGCAGTTCTTC. The chain joins TRBV19 to TRBJ2-1, with 9 bases lining up with TRBD2. This CDR3 has 16 residues. Germline V lookup: CDR1 LNHDA, CDR2 SQIVND (reference sequence). V dropped 6 bases and J dropped 7; count of bases not matched to a gene: 13.

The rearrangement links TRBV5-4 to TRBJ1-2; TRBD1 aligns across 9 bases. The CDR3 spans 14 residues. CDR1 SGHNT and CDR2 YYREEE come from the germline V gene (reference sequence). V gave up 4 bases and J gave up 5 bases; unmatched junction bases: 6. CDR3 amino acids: CASSQDRGGYGYTF. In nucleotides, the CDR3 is TGTGCCAGCAGCCAGGACAGGGGAGGATATGGCTACACCTTC.

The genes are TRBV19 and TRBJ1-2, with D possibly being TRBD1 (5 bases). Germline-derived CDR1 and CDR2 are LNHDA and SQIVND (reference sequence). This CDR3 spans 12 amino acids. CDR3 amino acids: CAGHPANYGYTF. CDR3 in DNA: TGTGCTGGACACCCGGCTAACTATGGCTACACCTTC. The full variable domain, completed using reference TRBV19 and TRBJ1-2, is DGGITQSPKYLFRKEGQNVTLSCEQNLNHDAMYWYRQDPGQGLRLIYYSQIVNDFQKGDIAEGYSVSREKKESFPLTVTSAQKNPTAFYLCAGHPANYGYTFGSGTRLTVV.

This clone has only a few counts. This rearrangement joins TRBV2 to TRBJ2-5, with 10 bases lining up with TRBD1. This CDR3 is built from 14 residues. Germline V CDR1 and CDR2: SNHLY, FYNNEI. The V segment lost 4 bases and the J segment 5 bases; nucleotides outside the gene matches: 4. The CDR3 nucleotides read TGTGCCAGCAGTGGACAGGGGGCAGCTGAGACCCAGTACTTC. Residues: CASSGQGAAETQYF.

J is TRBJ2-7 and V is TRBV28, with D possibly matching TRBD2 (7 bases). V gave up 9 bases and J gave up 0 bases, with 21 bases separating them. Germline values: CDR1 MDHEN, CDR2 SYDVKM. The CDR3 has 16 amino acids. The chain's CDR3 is CASAVGGALFSYEQYF. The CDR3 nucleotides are TGTGCCAGTGCCGTGGGGGGGGCCCTGTTCTCCTACGAGCAGTACTTC.

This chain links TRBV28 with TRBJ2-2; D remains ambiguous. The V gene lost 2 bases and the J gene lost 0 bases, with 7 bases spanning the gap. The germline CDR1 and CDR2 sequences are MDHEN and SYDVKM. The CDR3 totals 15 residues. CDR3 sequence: CASSLEQTNTGELFF. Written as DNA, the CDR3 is TGTGCCAGCAGTTTAGAACAGACGAACACCGGGGAGCTGTTTTTT.

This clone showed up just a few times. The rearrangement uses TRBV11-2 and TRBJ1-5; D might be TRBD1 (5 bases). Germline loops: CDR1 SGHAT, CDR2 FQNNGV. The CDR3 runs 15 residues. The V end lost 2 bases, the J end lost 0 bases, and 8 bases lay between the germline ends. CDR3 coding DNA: TGTGCCAGCAGCTTAACAGGATATAGCAATCAGCCCCAGCATTTT. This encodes CASSLTGYSNQPQHF.

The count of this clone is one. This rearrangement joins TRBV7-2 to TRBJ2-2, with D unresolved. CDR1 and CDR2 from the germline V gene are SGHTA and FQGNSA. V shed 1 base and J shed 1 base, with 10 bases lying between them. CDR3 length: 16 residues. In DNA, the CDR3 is TGTGCCAGCAGCTTAGAGCCGATCGAGAACACCGGGGAGCTGTTTTTT. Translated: CASSLEPIENTGELFF. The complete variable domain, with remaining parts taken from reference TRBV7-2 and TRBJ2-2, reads GAGVSQSPSNKVTEKGKDVELRCDPISGHTALYWYRQSLGQGLEFLIYFQGNSAPDKSGLPSDRFSAERTGGSVSTLTIQRTQQEDSAVYLCASSLEPIENTGELFFGEGSRLTVL.

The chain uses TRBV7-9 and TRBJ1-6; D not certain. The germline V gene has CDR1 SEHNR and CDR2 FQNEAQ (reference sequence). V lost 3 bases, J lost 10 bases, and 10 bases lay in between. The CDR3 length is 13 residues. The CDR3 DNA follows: TGTGCCAGCAGCTTGGGCACAAACTCACCCCTCCACTTT. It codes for CASSLGTNSPLHF.

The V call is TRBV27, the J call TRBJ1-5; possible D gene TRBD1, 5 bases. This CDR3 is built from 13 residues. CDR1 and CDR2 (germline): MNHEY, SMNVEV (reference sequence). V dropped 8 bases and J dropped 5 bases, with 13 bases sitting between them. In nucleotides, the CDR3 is TGTGCCAGCCAGCAGGGCCGGGATCAGCCCCAGCATTTT. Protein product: CASQQGRDQPQHF.

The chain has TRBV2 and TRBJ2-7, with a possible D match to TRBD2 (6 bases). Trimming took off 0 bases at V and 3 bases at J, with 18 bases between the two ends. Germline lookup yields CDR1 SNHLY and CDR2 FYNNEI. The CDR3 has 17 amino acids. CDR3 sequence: CASSEAPFGGGYYEQYF. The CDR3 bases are TGTGCCAGCAGTGAAGCGCCCTTCGGGGGTGGGTACTACGAGCAGTACTTC. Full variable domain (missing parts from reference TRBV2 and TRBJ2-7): EPEVTQTPSHQVTQMGQEVILRCVPISNHLYFYWYRQILGQKVEFLVSFYNNEISEKSEIFDDQFSVERPDGSNFTLKIRSTKLEDSAMYFCASSEAPFGGGYYEQYFGPGTRLTVT.

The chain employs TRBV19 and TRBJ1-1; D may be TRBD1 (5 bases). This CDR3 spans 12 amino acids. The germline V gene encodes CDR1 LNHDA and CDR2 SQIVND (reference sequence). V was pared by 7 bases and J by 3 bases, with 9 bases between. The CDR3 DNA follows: TGTGCCAGTACCGACAGCTACACTGAAGCTTTCTTT. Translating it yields CASTDSYTEAFF.